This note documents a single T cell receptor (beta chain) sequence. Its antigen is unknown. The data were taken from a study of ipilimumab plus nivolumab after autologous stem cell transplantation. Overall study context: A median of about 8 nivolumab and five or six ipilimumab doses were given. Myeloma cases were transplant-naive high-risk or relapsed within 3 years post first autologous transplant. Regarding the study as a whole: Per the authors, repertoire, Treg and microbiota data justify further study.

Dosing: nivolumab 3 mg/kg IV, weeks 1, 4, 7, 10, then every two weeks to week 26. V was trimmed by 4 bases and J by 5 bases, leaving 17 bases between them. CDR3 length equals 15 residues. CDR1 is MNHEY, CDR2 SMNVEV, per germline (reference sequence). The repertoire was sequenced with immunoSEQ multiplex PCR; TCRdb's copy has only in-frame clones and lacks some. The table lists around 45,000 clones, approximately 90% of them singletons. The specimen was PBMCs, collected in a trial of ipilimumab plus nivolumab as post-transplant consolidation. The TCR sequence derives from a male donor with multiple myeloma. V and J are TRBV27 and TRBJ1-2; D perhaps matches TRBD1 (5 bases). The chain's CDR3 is CASSSYRSPNYGYTF. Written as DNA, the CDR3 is TGTGCCAGCAGTTCCTACAGGAGCCCGAATTATGGCTACACCTTC.